This T cell receptor beta chain was identified during a study of T cells expressing NK-cell markers (dated by TCRdb to between 2020 and 2021). A note on the overall study: About 8 donors provided sorted CD3+CD56+NKG2C+, CD3+CD56+NKG2C- and CD3+CD56-NKG2C+ T-cell subsets, whose TCR beta-chain repertoires were profiled. Of the eight sequenced donors, seven were found to be HCMV-seropositive and one was found to be HCMV-seronegative. The eight sequenced donors were randomly selected healthy volunteers, three men and five women. Libraries were sequenced as 2 x 150 bp reads on Illumina HiSeq 2000/2500, MiSeq or NextSeq. The study at large found these results: Those dominant clonotypes were again the most abundant among CD3+CD56-NKG2C+ cells in a handful of donors, at about 25-60.1%. In roughly six donors, the dominant CD3+CD56+NKG2C+ clonotypes were among the top 10 CD8+ clonotypes and accounted for about 1.0-7.0% of CD8+ T cells. Whether the expanded NKG2C-expressing T cell clones were specific for HCMV antigens remained unclear.

The sample was run on an Illumina HiSeq 2000. TCR beta cDNA libraries were prepared using 5'RACE template switching, which introduced a universal primer site and unique molecular identifiers. Priming for cDNA synthesis came from the TCR beta constant segment, and two successive PCR amplification steps followed. The authors processed their data as follows. MIGEC was used to demultiplex reads and group the reads by UMI, and MiTCR was used to assemble and quantify clonotypes. To remove erroneous sequences, TCR cDNA sequences were retained only when supported by two or more reads. The tcR package was used for downstream repertoire analysis, and clonotypes were matched across fractions by CDR3 nucleotide sequence plus V segment. VDJmatch was used to annotate antigen specificity against VDJdb, with one amino acid substitution in CDR3 allowed. The reads, reprocessed by TCRdb, yield one row per CDR3 protein sequence and no DNA. The V and J calls reflect TCRdb's pipeline rather than the authors' work. The record for this sample contains 400,000 to 500,000 distinct CDR3 sequences. The ten largest clones represent about 7.3% of the sample.

The germline V gene sets CDR1 to SGHTA and CDR2 to FQGTGA. Counted from cysteine to phenylalanine, this CDR3 has 18 amino acids. The DNA is not on file. For this clonotype: This receptor's antigen is unknown.

HCMV serostatus was determined by detecting HCMV-specific IgG in serum with a commercial ELISA kit. Peripheral blood mononuclear cells were isolated from blood by Ficoll density gradient centrifugation. The sequence came from a woman aged 18-70 years in good health. The V and J genes are TRBV7-3 and TRBJ2-1; without DNA, the TCRdb call of TRBD2 cannot be checked. Sequenced input: blood T cells: a sorted CD56 or NKG2C T cell subset, CD4+ or CD8+ T cells, or bulk PBMC T cells (not recorded which). CDR3 protein: CASSLTGLAGFGFNEQFF.